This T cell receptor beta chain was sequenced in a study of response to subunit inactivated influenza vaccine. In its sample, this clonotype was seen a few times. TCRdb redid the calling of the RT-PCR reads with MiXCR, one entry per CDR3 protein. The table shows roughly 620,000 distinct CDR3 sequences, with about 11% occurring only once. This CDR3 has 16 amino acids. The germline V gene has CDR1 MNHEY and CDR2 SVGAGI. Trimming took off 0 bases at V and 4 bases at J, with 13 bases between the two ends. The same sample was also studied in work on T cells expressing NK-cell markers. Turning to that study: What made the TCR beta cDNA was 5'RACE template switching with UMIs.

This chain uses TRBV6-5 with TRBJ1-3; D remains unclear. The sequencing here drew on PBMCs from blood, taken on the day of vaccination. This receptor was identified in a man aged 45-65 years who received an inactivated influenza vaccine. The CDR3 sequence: CASSYSTYYYGNTIYF. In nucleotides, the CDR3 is TGTGCCAGCAGTTACTCGACGTATTACTACGGAAACACCATATATTTT.